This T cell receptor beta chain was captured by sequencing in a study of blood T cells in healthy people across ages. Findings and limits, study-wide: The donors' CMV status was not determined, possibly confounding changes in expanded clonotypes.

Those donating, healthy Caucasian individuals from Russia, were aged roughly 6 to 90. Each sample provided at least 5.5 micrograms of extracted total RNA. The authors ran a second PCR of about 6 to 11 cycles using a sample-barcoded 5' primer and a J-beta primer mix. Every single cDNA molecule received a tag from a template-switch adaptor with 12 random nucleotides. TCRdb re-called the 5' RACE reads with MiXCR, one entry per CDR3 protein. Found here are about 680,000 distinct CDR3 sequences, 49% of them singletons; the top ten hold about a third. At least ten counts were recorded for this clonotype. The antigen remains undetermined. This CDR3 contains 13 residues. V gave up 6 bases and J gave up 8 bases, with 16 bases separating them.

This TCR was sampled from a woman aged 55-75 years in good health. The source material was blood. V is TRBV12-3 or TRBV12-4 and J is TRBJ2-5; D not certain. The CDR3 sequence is CASSPVRDRTQYF. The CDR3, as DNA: TGTGCCAGCAGCCCAGTTAGGGATAGAACCCAGTACTTC.